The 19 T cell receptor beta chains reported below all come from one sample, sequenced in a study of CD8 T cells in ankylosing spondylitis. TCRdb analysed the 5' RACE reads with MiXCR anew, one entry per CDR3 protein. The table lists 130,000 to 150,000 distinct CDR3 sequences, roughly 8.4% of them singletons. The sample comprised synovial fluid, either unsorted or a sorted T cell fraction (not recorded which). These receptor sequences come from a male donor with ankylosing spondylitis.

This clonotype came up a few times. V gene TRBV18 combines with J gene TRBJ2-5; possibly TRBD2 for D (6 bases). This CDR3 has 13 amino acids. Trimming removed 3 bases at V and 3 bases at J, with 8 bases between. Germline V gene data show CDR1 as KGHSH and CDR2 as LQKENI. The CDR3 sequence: CASSPWGEETQYF. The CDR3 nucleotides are TGTGCCAGCTCACCTTGGGGGGAAGAGACCCAGTACTTC.

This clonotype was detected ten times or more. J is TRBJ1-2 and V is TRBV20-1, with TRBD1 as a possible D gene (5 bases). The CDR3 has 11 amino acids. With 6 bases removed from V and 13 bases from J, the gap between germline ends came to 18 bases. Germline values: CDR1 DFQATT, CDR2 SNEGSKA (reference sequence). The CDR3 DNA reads TGCAGTGCCACGCTCGCAGGGAGGTCCACCTTC. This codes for CSATLAGRSTF.

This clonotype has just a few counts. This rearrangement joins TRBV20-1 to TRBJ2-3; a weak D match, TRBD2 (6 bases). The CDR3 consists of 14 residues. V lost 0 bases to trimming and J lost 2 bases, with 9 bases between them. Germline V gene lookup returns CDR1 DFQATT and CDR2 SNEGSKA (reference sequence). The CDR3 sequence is CSARDGGLTDTQYF. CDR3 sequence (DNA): TGCAGTGCTAGAGACGGAGGGCTCACAGATACGCAGTATTTT.

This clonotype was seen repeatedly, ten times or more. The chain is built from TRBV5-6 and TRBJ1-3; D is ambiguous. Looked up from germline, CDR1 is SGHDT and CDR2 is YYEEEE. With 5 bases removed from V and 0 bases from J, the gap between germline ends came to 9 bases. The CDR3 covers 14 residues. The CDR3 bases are TGTGCCAGCAGTTCTGCAAGCTCTGGAAACACCATATATTTT. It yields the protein CASSSASSGNTIYF.

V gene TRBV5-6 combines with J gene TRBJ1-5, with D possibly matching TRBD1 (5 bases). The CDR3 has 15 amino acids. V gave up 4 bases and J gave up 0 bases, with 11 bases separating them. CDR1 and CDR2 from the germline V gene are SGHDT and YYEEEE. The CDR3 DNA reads TGTGCCAGCAGCCGGATGGGGGGTAGCAATCAGCCCCAGCATTTT. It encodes CASSRMGGSNQPQHF.

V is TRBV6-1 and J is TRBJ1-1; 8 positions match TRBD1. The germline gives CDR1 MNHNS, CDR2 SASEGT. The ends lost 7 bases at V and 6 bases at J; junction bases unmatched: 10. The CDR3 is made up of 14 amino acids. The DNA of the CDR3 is TGTGCCAGCAACCCGACCGGGGACAGGTCTGAAGCTTTCTTT. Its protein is CASNPTGDRSEAFF.

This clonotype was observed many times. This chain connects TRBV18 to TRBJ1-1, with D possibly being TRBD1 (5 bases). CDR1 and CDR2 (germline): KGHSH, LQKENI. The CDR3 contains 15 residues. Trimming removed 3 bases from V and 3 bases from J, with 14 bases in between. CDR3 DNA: TGTGCCAGCTCACCCTCGGGACTTATATACACTGAAGCTTTCTTT. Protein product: CASSPSGLIYTEAFF.

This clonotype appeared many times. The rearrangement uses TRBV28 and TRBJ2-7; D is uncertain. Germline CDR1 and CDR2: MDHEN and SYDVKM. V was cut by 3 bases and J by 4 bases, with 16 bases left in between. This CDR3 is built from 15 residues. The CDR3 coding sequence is TGTGCCAGCAGTTTGTTCGGCTCCCCACAATACGAGCAGTACTTC. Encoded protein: CASSLFGSPQYEQYF.

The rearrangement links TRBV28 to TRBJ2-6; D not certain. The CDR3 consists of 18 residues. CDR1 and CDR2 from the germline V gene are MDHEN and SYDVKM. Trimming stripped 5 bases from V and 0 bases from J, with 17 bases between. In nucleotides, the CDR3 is TGTGCCAGCAGTCCTGCGACGACGGAGCTCTCTGGGGCCAACGTCCTGACTTTC. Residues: CASSPATTELSGANVLTF.

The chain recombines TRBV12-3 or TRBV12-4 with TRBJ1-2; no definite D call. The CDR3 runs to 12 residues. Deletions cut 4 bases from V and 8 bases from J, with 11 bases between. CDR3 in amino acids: CASSSRVGGYTF. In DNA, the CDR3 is TGTGCCAGCAGTTCCCGGGTTGGAGGCTACACCTTC.

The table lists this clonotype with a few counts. The CDR3 region is CSALTLWAQYF. In DNA form, the CDR3 reads TGCAGTGCTTTGACCCTGTGGGCCCAGTACTTC. The genes are TRBV20-1 and TRBJ2-5; no clear D. V lost 5 bases, J lost 9 bases, and 13 bases lay in between. The V gene's germline CDR1 is DFQATT and CDR2 SNEGSKA (reference sequence). The CDR3 loop spans 11 amino acids.

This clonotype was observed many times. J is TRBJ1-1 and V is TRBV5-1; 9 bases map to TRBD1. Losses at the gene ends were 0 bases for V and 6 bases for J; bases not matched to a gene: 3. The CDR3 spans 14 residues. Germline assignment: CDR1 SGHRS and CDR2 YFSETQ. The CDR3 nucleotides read TGCGCCAGCAGCTTGGGAGACAGGGGGGCTGAAGCTTTCTTT. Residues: CASSLGDRGAEAFF.

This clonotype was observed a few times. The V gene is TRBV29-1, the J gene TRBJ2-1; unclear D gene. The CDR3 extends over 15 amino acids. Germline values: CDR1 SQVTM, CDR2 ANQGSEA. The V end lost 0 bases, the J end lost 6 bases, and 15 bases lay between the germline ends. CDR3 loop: CSVEDAEGLFNEQFF. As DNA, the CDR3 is TGCAGCGTTGAAGATGCGGAAGGTCTTTTCAATGAGCAGTTCTTC.

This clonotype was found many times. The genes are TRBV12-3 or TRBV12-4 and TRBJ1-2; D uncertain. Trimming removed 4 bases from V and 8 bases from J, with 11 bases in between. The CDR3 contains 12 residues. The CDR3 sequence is CASSSGPRGYTF. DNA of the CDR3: TGTGCCAGCAGTTCAGGCCCGCGGGGCTACACCTTC.

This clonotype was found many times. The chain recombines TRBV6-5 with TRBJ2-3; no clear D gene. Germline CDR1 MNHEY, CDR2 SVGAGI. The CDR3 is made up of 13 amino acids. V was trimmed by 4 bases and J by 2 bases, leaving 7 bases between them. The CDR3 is CASSLWITDTQYF. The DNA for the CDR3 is TGTGCCAGCAGTTTATGGATCACAGATACGCAGTATTTT.

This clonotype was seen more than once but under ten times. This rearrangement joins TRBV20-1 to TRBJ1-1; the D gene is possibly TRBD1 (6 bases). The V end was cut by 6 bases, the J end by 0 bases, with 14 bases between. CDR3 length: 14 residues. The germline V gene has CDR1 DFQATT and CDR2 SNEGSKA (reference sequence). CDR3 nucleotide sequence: TGCAGTGCCCCAGGGGCTCCCATGAACACTGAAGCTTTCTTT. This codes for CSAPGAPMNTEAFF.

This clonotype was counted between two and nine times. CDR3 bases: TGTGCCAGCAGAGGACAGGGACTTGAAAAACTGTTTTTT. This codes for CASRGQGLEKLFF. The chain joins TRBV2 to TRBJ1-4; the match to TRBD1 covers 8 bases. The V and J ends lost 6 bases and 7 bases, in that order; junction bases with no gene match: 4. The CDR3 sequence is 13 residues long. Germline V lookup: CDR1 SNHLY, CDR2 FYNNEI.

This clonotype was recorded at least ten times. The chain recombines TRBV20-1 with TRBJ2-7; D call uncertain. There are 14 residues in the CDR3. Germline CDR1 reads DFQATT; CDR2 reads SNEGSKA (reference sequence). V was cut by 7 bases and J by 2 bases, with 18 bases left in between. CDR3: CSVIVGENTYEQYF. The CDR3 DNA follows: TGCAGTGTCATAGTTGGGGAAAACACCTACGAGCAGTACTTC.

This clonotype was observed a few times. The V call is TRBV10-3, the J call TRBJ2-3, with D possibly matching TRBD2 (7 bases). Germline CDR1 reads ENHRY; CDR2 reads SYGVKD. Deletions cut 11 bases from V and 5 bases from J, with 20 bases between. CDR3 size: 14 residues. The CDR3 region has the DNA TGTGCCTCTACCGTCGGGGGGCGTGTAGATACGCAGTATTTT. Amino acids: CASTVGGRVDTQYF.